Presented here are 13 T cell receptor beta chains from one specimen sequenced in a study of OX40 agonist ivuxolimab in advanced cancers. Receptor libraries were prepared by the immunoSEQ multiplex PCR assay. Not all clones reach the TCRdb copy of this immuneACCESS table, which keeps in-frame sequences only. Checked studies attribute under half of the gap to unresolved V genes and leave the rest unexplained. The sample includes around 26,000 clones, with 65% to 90% observed a single time. The top ten clones comprise 45% to 60% of the sample. The material was CD4+ or CD8+ T cells sorted from blood, obtained in a trial of the OX40 agonist ivuxolimab. The receptor set was obtained from an adult with an advanced solid tumor such as melanoma, head and neck, liver or kidney cancer.

The rearrangement uses TRBV10-3 and TRBJ1-1; D remains ambiguous. From germline, CDR1 is ENHRY and CDR2 SYGVKD. V was trimmed by 6 bases and J by 1 base, leaving 9 bases between them. The CDR3 covers 13 residues. The CDR3 spells CAIRPTGNTEAFF. The CDR3 bases are TGTGCCATCAGGCCCACGGGGAACACTGAAGCTTTCTTT.

This clone has a handful of counts. This rearrangement joins TRBV7-8 to TRBJ2-3; no clear D gene. The V gene lost 2 bases and the J gene lost 0 bases, with 6 bases spanning the gap. The CDR3 has 14 residues. Germline-derived CDR1 and CDR2 are SGHVS and FQNEAQ. Here the CDR3 reads CASSLFVSTDTQYF. The CDR3 nucleotides are TGTGCCAGCAGCTTATTCGTCAGCACAGATACGCAGTATTTT. The variable domain in full, completed from reference TRBV7-8 and TRBJ2-3, reads GAGVSQSPRYKVAKRGQDVALRCDPISGHVSLFWYQQALGQGPEFLTYFQNEAQLDKSGLPSDRFFAERPEGSVSTLKIQRTQQEDSAVYLCASSLFVSTDTQYFGPGTRLTVL.

The chain is built from TRBV9 and TRBJ2-3; D is tentatively TRBD1 or TRBD2 (5 bases each). Germline V CDR1 and CDR2: SGDLS, YYNGEE. CDR3 length equals 16 residues. Trimming took off 4 bases at V and 0 bases at J, with 15 bases between the two ends. CDR3 in amino acids: CASSLSGGHSTDTQYF. In DNA, the CDR3 is TGTGCCAGCAGCCTTAGTGGGGGTCATAGCACAGATACGCAGTATTTT.

CDR3 coding DNA: TGTGCCAGCAGCCCTGGGGGAGGGGGCTACGAGCAGTACTTC. Its protein product is CASSPGGGGYEQYF. This sequence joins TRBV7-4 and TRBJ2-7; a possible D gene is TRBD2 (7 bases). The V end was cut by 5 bases, the J end by 3 bases, with 14 bases between. Germline V gives CDR1 SGHVT, CDR2 SQSDAQ. The CDR3 extends over 14 amino acids. The complete variable domain, with remaining parts taken from reference TRBV7-4 and TRBJ2-7, reads GAGVSQSPRYKVAKRGRDVALRCDSISGHVTLYWYRQTLGQGSEVLTYSQSDAQRDKSGRPSGRFSAERPERSVSTLKIQRTEQGDSAVYLCASSPGGGGYEQYFGPGTRLTVT.

With respect to this clone: One junction end does not reproduce the germline sequence, and a read error may be involved. This chain uses TRBV29-1 with TRBJ1-1; TRBD1 might be the D (6 bases). There are 12 residues in the CDR3. CDR1 is SQVTM, CDR2 ANQGSEA, per germline. In DNA, the CDR3 is TGCAGCGGGGGAACAGGGAACAGTGAAGCTTTCTTT. Its protein product is CSGGTGNSEAFF.

V is TRBV5-1 and J is TRBJ2-5; 13 positions agree with TRBD2. There are 18 residues in the CDR3. V gave up 5 bases and J gave up 2 bases; unmatched junction bases: 12. Germline CDR1 reads SGHRS; CDR2 reads YFSETQ. CDR3 coding DNA: TGCGCCAGCAGTCCTACTAGCGGGGGGGCCGGTGAGCAAGAGACCCAGTACTTC. It encodes CASSPTSGGAGEQETQYF.

CDR3 in amino acids: CASSLGDRDGYTF. In DNA form, the CDR3 reads TGTGCCAGCAGCTTAGGGGACAGGGATGGCTACACCTTC. This chain uses TRBV7-9 with TRBJ1-2; TRBD1 matches 9 bases. The CDR3 covers 13 residues. The V and J ends lost 1 base and 6 bases, in that order; junction bases with no gene match: 0. CDR1 SEHNR and CDR2 FQNEAQ come from the germline V gene (reference sequence). Combining the CDR3 with reference TRBV7-9 and TRBJ1-2 gives the whole variable domain DTGVSQNPRHKITKRGQNVTFRCDPISEHNRLYWYRQTLGQGPEFLTYFQNEAQLEKSRLLSDRFSAERPKGSFSTLEIQRTEQGDSAMYLCASSLGDRDGYTFGSGTRLTVV.

V is TRBV27 and J is TRBJ2-7, with D tentatively TRBD1 (6 bases). Germline V CDR1 and CDR2: MNHEY, SMNVEV (reference sequence). V lost 4 bases, J lost 1 base, and 14 bases lay in between. The CDR3 runs 15 residues. The CDR3 region has the DNA TGTGCCAGCAGTTCAGCAGGGGAATCGTCCTACGAGCAGTACTTC. The encoded protein is CASSSAGESSYEQYF.

This chain links TRBV2 with TRBJ2-4; 13 bases agree with TRBD2. In germline, CDR1 is SNHLY, CDR2 FYNNEI. The CDR3 sequence is 14 residues long. J gave up 6 bases and V 6 bases, and 2 bases lay outside the gene matches. CDR3 nucleotide sequence: TGTGCCAGCAGGGGACTAGCGGGGCTAAACATTCAGTACTTC. It yields the protein CASRGLAGLNIQYF.

The chain uses TRBV5-8 and TRBJ1-5; 8 positions agree with TRBD1. V lost 1 base to trimming and J lost 4 bases; unmatched junction nucleotides: 10. Germline loops: CDR1 SGHTS, CDR2 YDEGEE. CDR3 length: 17 amino acids. Here the CDR3 reads CASSLTMTGEGNQPQHF. The DNA of the CDR3 is TGTGCCAGCAGCTTGACGATGACAGGGGAAGGAAATCAGCCCCAGCATTTT.

The chain links TRBV5-1 to TRBJ2-2; 9 bases match TRBD2. This CDR3 region has 16 residues. Trimming took 5 bases from V and 4 from J; bases not matched to a gene: 9. From germline, CDR1 is SGHRS and CDR2 YFSETQ. The CDR3 here is CASSRYSGGGTGELFF. CDR3 DNA sequence: TGCGCCAGCAGTCGATATAGCGGGGGAGGCACCGGGGAGCTGTTTTTT.

Sample share makes this clone medium-sized (0.01 to 0.1%). The chain couples TRBV12-5 to TRBJ1-5; D is ambiguous. Germline loops: CDR1 LGHNT, CDR2 FRNRAP. The CDR3 is made up of 15 amino acids. V lost 2 bases and J lost 0, with 8 bases in between. The CDR3 nucleotides read TGTGCTAGTGGTTTGATGGGGTATAGCAATCAGCCCCAGCATTTT. Residues: CASGLMGYSNQPQHF.

This clone was counted once. The chain joins TRBV6-1 to TRBJ2-2; a weak D match, TRBD2 (5 bases). Germline-derived CDR1 and CDR2 are MNHNS and SASEGT. The V and J ends lost 0 bases and 5 bases respectively, with 7 bases between them. This CDR3 region has 14 residues. The CDR3 DNA is TGTGCCAGCAGTGAAGCCTGGAGGACCGGGGAGCTGTTTTTT. This translates into CASSEAWRTGELFF.